Shown below are 30 T cell receptor beta chains from a single sample sequenced in a study of T cell responses to AZD1222 COVID-19 vaccine. Profiled with immunoSEQ multiplex PCR; TCRdb holds only in-frame clones, not every one. In the table there are roughly 200,000 clones, 90% to 95% of which are singletons. The source was peripheral blood, collected 28 days after the second dose of the MenACWY control vaccine. All receptors derive from an adult who received the MenACWY meningococcal vaccine as a control.

The chain employs TRBV13 and TRBJ2-1; no clear D. Germline-derived CDR1 and CDR2 are PRHDT and FYEKMQ (reference sequence). The CDR3 is 14 residues long. The ends were cut back, 5 bases at V and 2 bases at J, with 10 bases in the middle. CDR3 protein: CASSRRTTYNEQFF. The DNA of the CDR3 is TGTGCCAGCAGCCGACGAACGACCTACAATGAGCAGTTCTTC. The whole variable domain, filled in from reference TRBV13 and TRBJ2-1, reads AAGVIQSPRHLIKEKRETATLKCYPIPRHDTVYWYQQGPGQDPQFLISFYEKMQSDKGSIPDRFSAQQFSDYHSELNMSSLELGDSALYFCASSRRTTYNEQFFGPGTRLTVL.

The rearrangement joins TRBV18 to TRBJ2-3; tentatively, D is TRBD1 (5 bases). V lost 1 base to trimming and J lost 11 bases, with 22 bases between them. The germline CDR1 and CDR2 sequences are KGHSH and LQKENI. The CDR3 runs 16 residues. The DNA for the CDR3 is TGTGCCAGCTCACCACTTTCAGTCAGGGCAGCTGCAAAGCAGTATTTT. It yields the protein CASSPLSVRAAAKQYF.

This clone has a handful of counts. This sequence joins TRBV19 and TRBJ1-2; D possibly corresponds to TRBD1 (5 bases). Germline values: CDR1 LNHDA, CDR2 SQIVND (reference sequence). V shed 4 bases and J shed 4 bases, with 10 bases lying between them. The CDR3 totals 13 residues. As DNA, the CDR3 is TGTGCCAGTAGTAACAGGCAATCCTATGGCTACACCTTC. It encodes CASSNRQSYGYTF.

The genes are TRBV19 and TRBJ2-4, with no clear D. The V end lost 7 bases, the J end lost 3 bases, and 7 bases lay between the germline ends. Germline V gene lookup returns CDR1 LNHDA and CDR2 SQIVND (reference sequence). CDR3 size: 12 residues. Here the CDR3 reads CASNSDKNIQYF. For the CDR3, the DNA is TGTGCCAGTAACTCGGACAAAAACATTCAGTACTTC.

The genes are TRBV5-1 and TRBJ1-3; D is uncertain. Germline V CDR1 and CDR2: SGHRS, YFSETQ. This CDR3 is 14 amino acids long. V was shortened by 0 bases and J by 7 bases, with 11 bases between the two germline ends. CDR3 region: CASSLASKGNTIYF. The CDR3 DNA follows: TGCGCCAGCAGCTTGGCCTCAAAAGGGAACACCATATATTTT.

This chain links TRBV24-1 with TRBJ1-1, with 8 bases aligning to TRBD1. Looked up from germline, CDR1 is KGHDR and CDR2 is SFDVKD. V lost 9 bases and J lost 0; bases outside the gene matches: 2. This CDR3 is 13 amino acids long. The DNA for the CDR3 is TGTGCCACCGGGGACAGGATGAACACTGAAGCTTTCTTT. It encodes CATGDRMNTEAFF.

The chain joins TRBV14 to TRBJ1-1; a possible D gene is TRBD1 (6 bases). The CDR3 has 14 amino acids. V was clipped by 1 base and J by 1 base, with 7 bases between them. In germline, CDR1 is SGHDN, CDR2 FVKESK. This CDR3 is CASSQVGANTEAFF. CDR3 DNA sequence: TGTGCCAGCAGCCAAGTGGGGGCGAACACTGAAGCTTTCTTT.

This clone was detected once. The chain joins TRBV5-1 to TRBJ1-4; TRBD1 matches 11 bases. Germline V gives CDR1 SGHRS, CDR2 YFSETQ. J lost 3 bases, V lost 4 bases, and 5 bases had no gene match. The CDR3 consists of 16 residues. Written as DNA, the CDR3 is TGCGCCAGCAGCCCGGGACAGGGGGTGGCTAATGAAAAACTGTTTTTT. Its protein is CASSPGQGVANEKLFF.

This chain connects TRBV7-3 to TRBJ2-7; D perhaps matches TRBD2 (6 bases). The CDR3 loop spans 13 amino acids. CDR1 SGHTA and CDR2 FQGTGA come from the germline V gene. Trimming stripped 5 bases from V and 6 bases from J, with 14 bases between. CDR3: CASSISIGGEQYF. The CDR3 DNA reads as TGTGCCAGCAGCATCTCTATCGGGGGCGAGCAGTACTTC.

A single count supports this clone. The chain employs TRBV4-3 and TRBJ1-2; 9 positions match TRBD1. Germline V gives CDR1 LGHNA, CDR2 YSLEER. J lost 5 bases, V lost 1 base, and 5 bases had no gene match. There are 15 residues in the CDR3. CDR3 nucleotides: TGCGCCAGCAGCCAAGCGGGACAGGGAATGTATGGCTACACCTTC. It specifies CASSQAGQGMYGYTF.

The chain couples TRBV25-1 to TRBJ1-2; 8 nucleotides match TRBD1. Germline V gene data show CDR1 as MGHDK and CDR2 as SYGVNS. V lost 3 bases and J lost 8; bases outside the gene matches: 8. This CDR3 is built from 14 residues. In nucleotides, the CDR3 is TGTGCCAGCAGTGAGCATACAGGGGGAGACGGCTACACCTTC. This gives the protein CASSEHTGGDGYTF.

Written as DNA, the CDR3 is TGTGCCAGTATCCGGACGCCGAGCACCGGGGAGCTGTTTTTT. It encodes CASIRTPSTGELFF. The chain is built from TRBV19 and TRBJ2-2; D gene unclear. The germline V gene has CDR1 LNHDA and CDR2 SQIVND (reference sequence). V was shortened by 7 bases and J by 4 bases, with 13 bases between the two germline ends. The length of the CDR3 is 14 residues.

The V and J genes are TRBV10-2 and TRBJ2-3; 7 bases map to TRBD2. Germline V lookup: CDR1 WSHSY, CDR2 SAAADI. This CDR3 region has 17 residues. V dropped 5 bases and J dropped 1; count of bases not matched to a gene: 12. CDR3 region: CASSPSARTSGTDTQYF. CDR3 DNA sequence: TGCGCCAGCAGTCCCTCAGCAAGAACTAGCGGCACAGATACGCAGTATTTT.

V is TRBV7-9 and J is TRBJ1-6; D call uncertain. The CDR3 covers 14 residues. The V end was cut by 5 bases, the J end by 5 bases, with 10 bases between. Germline-derived CDR1 and CDR2 are SEHNR and FQNEAQ (reference sequence). The CDR3 loop reads CASSVGRNNSPLHF. The CDR3 bases are TGTGCCAGCAGCGTCGGACGTAATAATTCACCCCTCCACTTT. Supplemented by reference TRBV7-9 and TRBJ1-6, the full variable domain reads DTGVSQNPRHKITKRGQNVTFRCDPISEHNRLYWYRQTLGQGPEFLTYFQNEAQLEKSRLLSDRFSAERPKGSFSTLEIQRTEQGDSAMYLCASSVGRNNSPLHFGNGTRLTVT.

The chain employs TRBV5-5 and TRBJ1-1; D is ambiguous. V lost 0 bases and J lost 3, with 9 bases in between. Germline lookup yields CDR1 SGHKS and CDR2 YYEKEE (reference sequence). CDR3 length equals 14 residues. The CDR3 DNA reads as TGTGCCAGCAGCTTGGCATTGCGGGACACTGAAGCTTTCTTT. This translates into CASSLALRDTEAFF.

The genes are TRBV6-5 and TRBJ2-7; 11 bases map to TRBD1. This CDR3 region has 15 residues. The V gene's germline CDR1 is MNHEY and CDR2 SVGAGI. Trimming removed 2 bases from V and 0 bases from J; junction bases left unmatched: 0. The CDR3 reads CASSYGTGGSYEQYF. The DNA of the CDR3 is TGTGCCAGCAGTTACGGGACAGGGGGCTCCTACGAGCAGTACTTC.

The chain carries TRBV3-1 (or the pseudogene TRBV3-2) and TRBJ1-1, with a possible D match to TRBD1 (6 bases). The CDR3 has 14 amino acids. Trimming took 1 base from V and 6 from J, leaving 12 bases between them. CDR1 LGHDT and CDR2 YNNKEL come from the germline V gene (reference sequence). The CDR3 loop reads CASSQVRDNPEAFF. CDR3 DNA sequence: TGTGCCAGCAGCCAAGTACGGGACAACCCTGAAGCTTTCTTT.

This chain links TRBV9 with TRBJ1-4; unclear D gene. The CDR3 consists of 17 residues. V was shortened by 0 bases and J by 3 bases, with 15 bases between the two germline ends. Germline CDR1 reads SGDLS; CDR2 reads YYNGEE. CDR3 sequence (DNA): TGTGCCAGCAGCGTAGCTACAAGCACATCCCCTAATGAAAAACTGTTTTTT. Protein: CASSVATSTSPNEKLFF.

The V and J genes are TRBV7-2 and TRBJ2-3; D is perhaps TRBD1 (6 bases). V was shortened by 5 bases and J by 5 bases, with 14 bases between the two germline ends. The CDR3 runs to 14 residues. Germline V gene lookup returns CDR1 SGHTA and CDR2 FQGNSA. Here the CDR3 reads CASSQGHRIDTQYF. The CDR3 bases are TGTGCCAGCAGCCAGGGACATAGGATAGATACGCAGTATTTT.

The chain combines TRBV28 with TRBJ1-6, with D possibly TRBD1 on 6 matching bases. V was shortened by 6 bases and J by 8 bases, with 11 bases between the two germline ends. CDR1 MDHEN and CDR2 SYDVKM come from the germline V gene. This CDR3 comprises 13 residues. The CDR3 DNA reads as TGTGCCAGCAGCTCCTACAGGGATTCACCCCTCCACTTT. Its protein product is CASSSYRDSPLHF.

The chain couples TRBV7-7 to TRBJ2-1; the D gene is possibly TRBD2 (7 bases). CDR3 length: 15 residues. Between the trimmed V and J ends, which lost 1 base and 7 bases, there was a span of 14 bases. CDR1 and CDR2 from the germline V gene are SSHAT and FNYEAQ (reference sequence). CDR3 coding DNA: TGTGCCAGCAGCTTAGTTGCGGGGGCACGGAATGAGCAGTTCTTC. Its translation: CASSLVAGARNEQFF.

As regards this clone: Other DNA sequences in this sample translate to the same CDR3. V is TRBV5-1 and J is TRBJ2-7; D not resolved. CDR3 length: 12 amino acids. Trimming cost V 0 bases and J 4 bases, with 5 bases left between them. Germline lookup yields CDR1 SGHRS and CDR2 YFSETQ. The CDR3 DNA reads as TGCGCCAGCAGCTTGGAAGGTTACGAGCAGTACTTC. Its protein is CASSLEGYEQYF.

The rearrangement joins TRBV7-2 to TRBJ2-3; 10 bases fit TRBD2. This CDR3 is 16 amino acids long. In germline, CDR1 is SGHTA, CDR2 FQGNSA. The V segment lost 3 bases and the J segment 1 base; nucleotides outside the gene matches: 4. This chain's CDR3 is CASSFGTSEGTDTQYF. CDR3 nucleotides: TGTGCCAGCAGCTTCGGGACTAGCGAGGGCACAGATACGCAGTATTTT.

This clone was seen a few times. V usage is TRBV4-2 and J usage is TRBJ2-1, with D possibly matching TRBD2 (6 bases). The CDR3 loop spans 13 amino acids. V gave up 2 bases and J gave up 5 bases, with 7 bases separating them. Germline lookup yields CDR1 LGHNA and CDR2 YNFKEQ. In DNA, the CDR3 is TGTGCCAGCAGCCAACGGACTAACAATGAGCAGTTCTTC. Protein product: CASSQRTNNEQFF.

The chain joins TRBV5-1 to TRBJ1-2; no firm D call. Trimming cost V 1 base and J 4 bases, with 11 bases left between them. Germline V gene sequence: CDR1 SGHRS, CDR2 YFSETQ. This CDR3 comprises 14 residues. The CDR3, as DNA: TGCGCCAGCAGCTTGAGGGAGGTGGGCTATGGCTACACCTTC. Translating it yields CASSLREVGYGYTF.

The J gene is TRBJ1-5, the V gene TRBV6-5, with unresolved D. Trimming left V 7 bases short and J 3 bases short, with 13 bases between. The CDR3 has 14 amino acids. Looked up from germline, CDR1 is MNHEY and CDR2 is SVGAGI. The CDR3 nucleotides read TGTGCCAGCACCTCCACGGGGATCAATCAGCCCCAGCATTTT. Its translation: CASTSTGINQPQHF.

The chain employs TRBV12-3 or TRBV12-4 and TRBJ1-5; D ambiguous. This CDR3 has 12 residues. Trimming stripped 6 bases from V and 7 bases from J, with 10 bases between. The CDR3 bases are TGTGCCAGCAGCTCAACTGGACAGCCCCAGCATTTT. This gives the protein CASSSTGQPQHF.

This chain uses TRBV7-9 with TRBJ1-1, with D maybe TRBD1 (5 bases). The CDR3 extends over 14 amino acids. V was pared by 2 bases and J by 1 base, with 8 bases between. From germline, CDR1 is SEHNR and CDR2 FQNEAQ (reference sequence). CDR3: CASSLQGRNTEAFF. The CDR3 DNA follows: TGTGCCAGCAGCTTACAGGGCCGGAACACTGAAGCTTTCTTT. Looking up the rest from reference TRBV7-9 and TRBJ1-1 gives the full variable domain: DTGVSQNPRHKITKRGQNVTFRCDPISEHNRLYWYRQTLGQGPEFLTYFQNEAQLEKSRLLSDRFSAERPKGSFSTLEIQRTEQGDSAMYLCASSLQGRNTEAFFGQGTRLTVV.

The chain couples TRBV5-1 to TRBJ1-4; no definite D call. The germline V gene encodes CDR1 SGHRS and CDR2 YFSETQ. The ends were cut back, 4 bases at V and 5 bases at J, with 6 bases in the middle. The CDR3 consists of 12 residues. CDR3 sequence reads: CASSVGNEKLFF. The CDR3 nucleotides read TGCGCCAGCAGCGTTGGAAATGAAAAACTGTTTTTT.

The genes are TRBV29-1 and TRBJ1-3, with unresolved D. Germline CDR1 is SQVTM and CDR2 is ANQGSEA. The CDR3 spans 12 residues. Deletions cut 6 bases from V and 2 bases from J, with 8 bases between. This chain's CDR3 is CSVEQAGNTIYF. CDR3 in DNA: TGCAGCGTAGAGCAGGCTGGAAACACCATATATTTT.